These 5 T cell receptor beta chains came from one sample sequenced in a study of T cells in women clearing cervical HPV infection. Data came from immunoSEQ multiplex PCR; TCRdb stores just in-frame clones and leaves some out. The repertoire table contains 35,000 to 45,000 clones. The source material was blood buffy coat. The receptors derive from a woman aged 18 to 75 with a cervical HPV16 infection that either progressed to CIN3+ or cleared (not recorded which).

As concerns this clone: The read falls 3 residues short of the CDR3 end, and the missing part is taken from the germline J gene. The rearrangement links TRBV5-6 to TRBJ1-2, with D hard to call. Germline V CDR1 and CDR2: SGHDT, YYEEEE. The CDR3 length is 12 residues. Between the trimmed V and J ends, which lost 2 bases and 4 bases, there was a span of 6 bases. The CDR3 sequence: CASSLEPYGYTF. The part of the CDR3 DNA that was read is TGTGCCAGCAGCTTAGAGCCCTATGGC.

As to this clone: The sequence runs out 3 residues before the end of the CDR3; the remainder is reconstructed from the germline J gene. The J gene is TRBJ2-4, the V gene TRBV7-6, with D maybe TRBD1 (5 bases). The CDR3 consists of 14 residues. Looked up from germline, CDR1 is SGHVS and CDR2 is FNYEAQ. This chain's CDR3 is CASSPLRQIYGQYF. The covered CDR3 bases are TGTGCCAGCAGCCCCCTCAGACAGATTTATGGT.

Details on this clone: The read is 3 residues too short to cover the CDR3 end, so that end is filled in from the germline J gene. The rearrangement uses TRBV10-3 and TRBJ2-7; 16 positions match TRBD2. CDR3 length equals 16 residues. CDR1 and CDR2 (germline): ENHRY, SYGVKD. The trim removed 4 bases at V and 2 bases at J, leaving 2 bases unmatched. CDR3 DNA, as far as it was read: TGTGCCATCAGTGGGGGACTAGCGGGAGGGCCCTACGAG. Translated, it gives CAISGGLAGGPYE. The full CDR3 sequence reads CAISGGLAGGPYEQYF.

In regard to this clone: The CDR3 is cut off 3 residues early in the read; its end comes from the germline J gene. The chain recombines TRBV5-1 with TRBJ2-1; D gene unclear. The CDR3 has 12 amino acids. Germline CDR1 and CDR2: SGHRS and YFSETQ. Trimming removed 0 bases from V and 7 bases from J, with 5 bases in between. CDR3 in amino acids: CASSLEGNEQFF. CDR3 DNA (partial): TGCGCCAGCAGCTTGGAGGGTAATGAG.

About this clone itself: The read stops 3 residues short of the end of the CDR3; the missing end is completed from the germline J gene. The chain combines TRBV7-2 with TRBJ2-7; 9 bases are a match to TRBD2. Unmatched junction bases numbered 9, after V lost 5 bases and J lost 4 bases. This CDR3 spans 15 amino acids. CDR1 SGHTA and CDR2 FQGNSA come from the germline V gene. Incomplete CDR3 DNA: TGTGCCAGCAGCCCCCAGGCGACTAGCGGTTACGAG. This encodes CASSPQATSGYE. The complete CDR3 sequence is CASSPQATSGYEQYF.